Each of the 2 T cell receptor beta chains below was sequenced from the same sample in a study of blood T cells in healthy people across ages. A second roughly 6 to 12 cycle PCR used barcoded and J-beta primers. Each CDR3 protein is one row after TCRdb ran MiXCR on the 5' RACE reads. The sample carries about 400,000 distinct CDR3 sequences, approximately 51% recorded once. Material: blood. The receptors shown here come from a man in his sixties in good health.

This clonotype has only a few counts. J is TRBJ2-1 and V is TRBV20-1, with TRBD2 matching 9 bases. CDR3 length equals 15 residues. Trimming cost V 1 base and J 7 bases; bases outside gene matches: 8. Germline assignment: CDR1 DFQATT and CDR2 SNEGSKA (reference sequence). DNA of the CDR3: TGCAGTGCTAGAGGAGCGGGAGGAGATTTGAATGAGCAGTTCTTC. Translation gives CSARGAGGDLNEQFF.

This clonotype was seen a handful of times. The gene calls are TRBV10-1 and TRBJ1-2, with 7 bases fitting TRBD1. V shed 3 bases and J 4 bases; nucleotides not matched to a gene: 2. Per germline, CDR1 WNHNN and CDR2 SYGVQD (reference sequence). This CDR3 contains 13 residues. CDR3 bases: TGCGCCAGCAGTGAACAGGGGTCCTATGGCTACACCTTC. Translation gives CASSEQGSYGYTF.